The 8 T cell receptor beta chains below come from one sample, sequenced in a study of blood T cell repertoires in COVID-19. TCRdb's copy holds only in-frame clones and misses some; the assay was immunoSEQ multiplex PCR. The sample consists of over 150,000 clones, around four fifths of them appearing once. Sequenced material: peripheral blood. Every receptor here comes from a woman in her 70s with COVID-19, enrolled during active disease.

V usage is TRBV2 and J usage is TRBJ2-1, with 12 bases that match TRBD2. Germline V gene data show CDR1 as SNHLY and CDR2 as FYNNEI. The CDR3 is 17 residues long. V was pared by 0 bases and J by 15 bases, with 15 bases of the junction left unmatched. CDR3 coding DNA: TGTGCCAGCAGTGAAGCGCTAGCGGGAGGGCCCCAGGGTAGGCGGTTCTTC. Translating gives CASSEALAGGPQGRRFF.

This chain uses TRBV24-1 with TRBJ2-1, with 11 bases fitting TRBD2. Unmatched junction bases numbered 0, after V lost 0 bases and J lost 6 bases. The CDR3 sequence is 15 residues long. CDR1 and CDR2 (germline): KGHDR, SFDVKD. Here the CDR3 DNA reads TGTGCCACCAGTGATTTGACTAGCGGGAGCAATGAGCAGTTCTTC. This translates into CATSDLTSGSNEQFF.

This sequence joins TRBV19 and TRBJ1-4; D unresolved. This CDR3 spans 15 amino acids. CDR1 is LNHDA and CDR2 is SQIVND in the germline V gene (reference sequence). V lost 5 bases to trimming and J lost 0 bases, with 10 bases between them. The CDR3 DNA sequence: TGTGCCAGTAGTGGATTAGCTGCAACTAATGAAAAACTGTTTTTT. This encodes CASSGLAATNEKLFF.

The CDR3 region is CAISFLGLAGGSNEQFF. The CDR3 DNA follows: TGTGCCATCAGCTTCCTCGGACTAGCGGGAGGTAGCAATGAGCAGTTCTTC. The V and J genes are TRBV10-3 and TRBJ2-1; 14 bases match TRBD2. The germline V gene has CDR1 ENHRY and CDR2 SYGVKD. This CDR3 is built from 17 residues. The V gene end was trimmed by 6 bases and the J gene end by 6 bases; junction bases not matched to a gene: 10.

The J gene is TRBJ2-5, the V gene TRBV7-2; 8 nucleotides align to TRBD2. The CDR3 runs to 14 residues. The V gene's germline CDR1 is SGHTA and CDR2 FQGNSA. V was pared by 3 bases and J by 4 bases, with 4 bases of the junction left unmatched. The CDR3 sequence: CASSFSAGGETQYF. The CDR3 DNA follows: TGTGCCAGCAGCTTTTCCGCGGGAGGAGAGACCCAGTACTTC.

This clone was counted between two and nine times. V is TRBV2 and J is TRBJ2-2, with 7 bases fitting TRBD1. The V segment lost 5 bases and the J segment 4 bases; nucleotides outside the gene matches: 1. This CDR3 is 13 amino acids long. Per the germline V gene, CDR1 is SNHLY and CDR2 is FYNNEI. The CDR3 DNA reads TGTGCCAGCAGTAACAGGGGCACCGGGGAGCTGTTTTTT. This translates into CASSNRGTGELFF.

The V gene is TRBV3-1 (or the pseudogene TRBV3-2), the J gene TRBJ2-2; perhaps TRBD2 as D (6 bases). V shed 4 bases and J shed 6 bases, with 15 bases lying between them. The germline gives CDR1 LGHDT, CDR2 YNNKEL (reference sequence). This CDR3 region has 15 residues. The CDR3 DNA reads TGTGCCAGCAGCCTTTGGAGGGCGGGGTCCGGGGAGCTGTTTTTT. Amino acids: CASSLWRAGSGELFF.

This clone was counted between two and nine times. The CDR3 here is CASSQGDIAKNIQYF. The CDR3 nucleotides are TGTGCCAGCAGCCAAGGAGACATAGCCAAAAACATTCAGTACTTC. This rearrangement joins TRBV4-2 to TRBJ2-4; D not certain. This CDR3 is 15 amino acids long. From germline, CDR1 is LGHNA and CDR2 YNFKEQ. V dropped 1 base and J dropped 0 bases, with 7 bases sitting between them.